This T cell receptor (beta chain) came from a study of cytomegalovirus exposure and HLA in healthy donors. Overall study findings and caveats: In a later analysis, V- and J-gene trimming of beta chains associated with a DCLRE1C missense variant, replicated independently. Prediction of most subjects' HLA-A and HLA-B alleles by TCR beta sequences was reportedly accurate. In a later analysis, across HLA loci, associated TCR counts were highest for DRB1, lowest for HLA-C.

The study sampled nominally healthy donors, though unrecorded immune exposures were likely. About this clone: Antigen unknown.

The germline gives CDR1 SGHAT, CDR2 FQNNGV. V lost 3 bases, J lost 4 bases, and 12 bases lay in between. CDR3 size: 14 residues. In the PCR, 60 Vbeta and 13 Jbeta primers were used. Profiled with immunoSEQ multiplex PCR; TCRdb holds only in-frame clones, not every one. Among around 190,000 clones listed, over 75% were seen once. This clonotype originated in a young man in good health and CMV-seronegative. The gene calls are TRBV11-2 and TRBJ2-5, with D perhaps TRBD2 (6 bases). Material: PBMCs. The CDR3 nucleotides are TGTGCCAGCAGCTTTTTTAGGGGAGGAGAGACCCAGTACTTC. Residues: CASSFFRGGETQYF.